This TCR beta chain was found in a study of blood T cells in healthy people across ages. Findings and caveats of the study: Roughly linearly, TCR beta diversity per million T cells fell as age increased. Estimates based on one million T cells were treated as lower bounds.

This clonotype was seen a handful of times. Antigen unknown. Total RNA, at least 5.5 micrograms per sample, came from PBMCs. CDR1 is DFQATT, CDR2 SNEGSKA, per germline (reference sequence). The V end was cut by 6 bases, the J end by 4 bases, with 11 bases between. This CDR3 has 12 residues. Next came a second PCR, run for about 7 to 12 cycles, which used a sample-barcoded 5' primer along with a J-beta primer mix. MiXCR, applied by TCRdb to the 5' RACE reads, yields one record per CDR3 protein. The profile shows about 770,000 distinct CDR3 sequences, around two fifths of them singletons. Sample: blood. The clonotype originates from a man in his 60s in good health. The chain uses TRBV20-1 and TRBJ2-3; either TRBD1 or TRBD2 may supply D (5 bases each). CDR3 nucleotides: TGCAGTGCCGGCAGGGACGCAGATACGCAGTATTTT. Translation: CSAGRDADTQYF.